The 21 T cell receptor beta chains in this list originate from one sample, sequenced in a study of cytomegalovirus exposure and HLA in healthy donors. PCR employed 60 Vbeta and 13 Jbeta primers. Data came from immunoSEQ multiplex PCR; TCRdb stores just in-frame clones and leaves some out. The top ten hold about 2.2% of the sample, which has 170,000 or so clones, 81% seen once. Sequencing was done on a sample of PBMCs. Source of these receptors: a woman in her 30s in good health and CMV-seronegative.

The V call is TRBV6-5, the J call TRBJ1-2; D unclear. The V end lost 2 bases, the J end lost 4 bases, and 8 bases lay between the germline ends. Looked up from germline, CDR1 is MNHEY and CDR2 is SVGAGI. The CDR3 totals 13 residues. DNA for the CDR3: TGTGCCAGCAGTTACGAGGGTTCCTATGGCTACACCTTC. Protein product: CASSYEGSYGYTF.

The chain combines TRBV7-9 with TRBJ2-7; 9 bases match TRBD1. CDR1 is SEHNR and CDR2 is FQNEAQ in the germline V gene (reference sequence). The CDR3 runs to 16 residues. The trim removed 5 bases at V and 3 bases at J, leaving 11 bases unmatched. CDR3: CASSKGVAGQGYEQYF. CDR3 bases: TGTGCCAGCAGCAAGGGGGTGGCGGGACAGGGCTACGAGCAGTACTTC.

The genes are TRBV15 and TRBJ1-2; 9 bases agree with TRBD1. The trim removed 5 bases at V and 4 bases at J, leaving 11 bases unmatched. This CDR3 contains 16 residues. Germline CDR1 is LNHNV and CDR2 is YYDKDF (reference sequence). The CDR3 DNA sequence: TGTGCCACCAGCGGGGGACAGGGCGGCTTGATCTATGGCTACACCTTC. It specifies CATSGGQGGLIYGYTF.

V usage is TRBV27 and J usage is TRBJ1-1; TRBD1 agrees at 8 bases. The CDR3 runs to 15 residues. The ends lost 0 bases at V and 1 base at J; junction bases unmatched: 1. Germline lookup yields CDR1 MNHEY and CDR2 SMNVEV (reference sequence). CDR3 region: CASSLSGTGNTEAFF. Written as DNA, the CDR3 is TGTGCCAGCAGTTTATCGGGGACAGGGAACACTGAAGCTTTCTTT.

The chain recombines TRBV5-1 with TRBJ2-7; maybe TRBD1 (7 bases). Trimming cost V 5 bases and J 2 bases, with 17 bases left between them. CDR3 length equals 15 residues. The germline V gene encodes CDR1 SGHRS and CDR2 YFSETQ. The chain's CDR3 is CASSPIQGGPYEQYF. The DNA of the CDR3 is TGCGCCAGCAGTCCAATCCAGGGGGGACCCTACGAGCAGTACTTC.

The chain employs TRBV7-9 and TRBJ1-1; D is perhaps TRBD1 (6 bases). The CDR3 consists of 15 residues. V lost 5 bases, J lost 5 bases, and 18 bases lay in between. Germline-derived CDR1 and CDR2 are SEHNR and FQNEAQ (reference sequence). The CDR3 nucleotides read TGTGCCAGCAGCCCAACAGGGTATGAGGGAACTGAAGCTTTCTTT. This translates into CASSPTGYEGTEAFF.

The chain combines TRBV29-1 with TRBJ2-1; 10 positions agree with TRBD2. Germline CDR1 reads SQVTM; CDR2 reads ANQGSEA. The CDR3 is 17 amino acids. The ends lost 0 bases at V and 7 bases at J; junction bases unmatched: 12. The CDR3 region has the DNA TGCAGCGTTGAAGATCCCCCTAAGCGGGAGGGCGGGAATGAGCAGTTCTTC. Translated, it gives CSVEDPPKREGGNEQFF.

The rearrangement uses TRBV6-6 and TRBJ1-1; possibly TRBD1 for D (5 bases). Per germline, CDR1 MNHNY and CDR2 SVGAGI (reference sequence). There are 14 residues in the CDR3. Trimming cost V 7 bases and J 2 bases, with 14 bases left between them. The CDR3 region is CASIYRRGNTEAFF. CDR3 bases: TGTGCCAGCATTTATCGGAGGGGCAACACTGAAGCTTTCTTT.

Details on this clone: Different DNA sequences within this sample yield the same CDR3. V is TRBV9 and J is TRBJ2-3, with 7 bases fitting TRBD2. This CDR3 has 15 residues. Germline V gene lookup returns CDR1 SGDLS and CDR2 YYNGEE. Germline trimming cut 0 bases from V and 0 bases from J; bases unmatched to any gene: 1. The CDR3 reads CASSVVGGSTDTQYF. CDR3 nucleotide sequence: TGTGCCAGCAGCGTAGTCGGGGGGAGCACAGATACGCAGTATTTT.

The gene calls are TRBV7-2 and TRBJ2-1; D gene unclear. The CDR3 runs 15 residues. Trimming pared 1 base from V and 2 bases from J, leaving 9 bases between. Looked up from germline, CDR1 is SGHTA and CDR2 is FQGNSA. DNA for the CDR3: TGTGCCAGCAGCTTAGACTCCGCCCCCTACAATGAGCAGTTCTTC. Amino acid sequence: CASSLDSAPYNEQFF.

The chain couples TRBV4-3 to TRBJ1-4, with a tentative D call TRBD1 (5 bases). CDR3 size: 16 residues. Per the germline V gene, CDR1 is LGHNA and CDR2 is YSLEER. V lost 0 bases, J lost 4 bases, and 12 bases lay in between. The chain's CDR3 is CASSQDRWGLNEKLFF. The DNA of the CDR3 is TGCGCCAGCAGCCAAGATAGGTGGGGACTTAATGAAAAACTGTTTTTT.

The rearrangement joins TRBV2 to TRBJ1-2; TRBD1 agrees at 9 bases. CDR1 and CDR2 from the germline V gene are SNHLY and FYNNEI. This CDR3 is built from 13 residues. With 6 bases clipped from V and 5 bases from J, the junction kept 4 bases outside the gene matches. The CDR3 region has the DNA TGTGCCAGCAGAGCTGGGACAGGGTATGGCTACACCTTC. This gives the protein CASRAGTGYGYTF. The full variable domain, its missing parts supplied by reference TRBV2 and TRBJ1-2, is EPEVTQTPSHQVTQMGQEVILRCVPISNHLYFYWYRQILGQKVEFLVSFYNNEISEKSEIFDDQFSVERPDGSNFTLKIRSTKLEDSAMYFCASRAGTGYGYTFGSGTRLTVV.

This clone was detected only a few times. The gene calls are TRBV21-1 and TRBJ1-5; the table's D call of TRBD1 was not tested on the DNA. TRBV21-1 is a recognized pseudogene. This CDR3 contains 17 residues. Here the CDR3 DNA reads TGTGCCAGCAGCACAAAGCAAAACAGGGGGCCGGGGCAGCCCCAGCATTTT. It codes for CASSTKQNRGPGQPQHF.

The rearrangement joins TRBV28 to TRBJ1-5; D perhaps matches TRBD1 (6 bases). The germline V gene has CDR1 MDHEN and CDR2 SYDVKM. With 11 bases removed from V and 6 bases from J, the gap between germline ends came to 14 bases. This CDR3 comprises 12 residues. The CDR3 DNA sequence: TGTGCCGGGAACAGGGCCGGTCAGCCCCAGCATTTT. Translation: CAGNRAGQPQHF.

The V gene is TRBV10-3, the J gene TRBJ2-7; TRBD1 matches 8 bases. The CDR3 is 14 amino acids. The V gene end was trimmed by 4 bases and the J gene end by 5 bases; junction bases not matched to a gene: 7. CDR1 is ENHRY, CDR2 SYGVKD, per germline. The DNA of the CDR3 is TGTGCCATCAGTGTGGGACAGGCTCCTAACGAGCAGTACTTC. Its protein product is CAISVGQAPNEQYF.

For this clone: At the DNA level, this CDR3 is encoded by other sequences in the same sample as well. This sequence joins TRBV21-1 and TRBJ1-2; TRBD1, the table's D call, lacks a check against the DNA. TRBV21-1 is a pseudogene. The CDR3 totals 19 residues. The CDR3 protein is CASHLKTGDRAKDCYGYTF. In DNA, the CDR3 is TGTGCCAGCCATCTAAAAACGGGGGACAGAGCTAAGGATTGCTATGGCTACACCTTC.

The rearrangement joins TRBV5-1 to TRBJ2-2; tentatively, D is TRBD2 (5 bases). Germline V gene data show CDR1 as SGHRS and CDR2 as YFSETQ. The germline V and J ends were trimmed by 3 bases and 6 bases, with 15 bases remaining between them. The CDR3 spans 15 residues. CDR3 DNA sequence: TGCGCCAGCAGCTCGGACTCCCACGGGGCCGGGGAGCTGTTTTTT. Translation gives CASSSDSHGAGELFF.

This clone appeared once. The chain combines TRBV19 with TRBJ2-5, with 8 bases that match TRBD2. The CDR3 sequence is 16 residues long. Germline CDR1 reads LNHDA; CDR2 reads SQIVND (reference sequence). Trimming at V came to 4 bases and at J to 1 base, leaving 8 bases not matched to a gene. Here the CDR3 reads CASSNQRGFRQETQYF. The CDR3 DNA reads TGTGCCAGTAGTAATCAGCGGGGGTTCCGCCAAGAGACCCAGTACTTC.

V gene TRBV7-3 combines with J gene TRBJ2-1; 12 positions match TRBD2. The V segment lost 8 bases and the J segment 3 bases; nucleotides outside the gene matches: 2. Germline CDR1 and CDR2: SGHTA and FQGTGA. The CDR3 loop spans 14 amino acids. The DNA of the CDR3 is TGTGCCAGCGGGACTAGCGGGTTCTACAATGAGCAGTTCTTC. Its protein product is CASGTSGFYNEQFF.

The DNA for the CDR3 is TGTGCCAGCAGTGAAATTGGGGACTTCTACAATGAGCAGTTCTTC. Translation gives CASSEIGDFYNEQFF. The rearrangement uses TRBV6-1 and TRBJ2-1; D might be TRBD2 (6 bases). CDR3 size: 15 residues. V was trimmed by 2 bases and J by 3 bases, leaving 11 bases between them. The germline V gene has CDR1 MNHNS and CDR2 SASEGT.

This clone occurred a few times. This chain joins TRBV2 and TRBJ2-1, with 9 bases matching TRBD1. Germline lookup yields CDR1 SNHLY and CDR2 FYNNEI. The CDR3 totals 13 residues. The V and J ends lost 7 bases and 7 bases, in that order; junction bases with no gene match: 5. This chain's CDR3 is CASKGTGRNEQFF. The CDR3 DNA sequence: TGTGCCAGCAAAGGGACAGGGAGGAATGAGCAGTTCTTC.